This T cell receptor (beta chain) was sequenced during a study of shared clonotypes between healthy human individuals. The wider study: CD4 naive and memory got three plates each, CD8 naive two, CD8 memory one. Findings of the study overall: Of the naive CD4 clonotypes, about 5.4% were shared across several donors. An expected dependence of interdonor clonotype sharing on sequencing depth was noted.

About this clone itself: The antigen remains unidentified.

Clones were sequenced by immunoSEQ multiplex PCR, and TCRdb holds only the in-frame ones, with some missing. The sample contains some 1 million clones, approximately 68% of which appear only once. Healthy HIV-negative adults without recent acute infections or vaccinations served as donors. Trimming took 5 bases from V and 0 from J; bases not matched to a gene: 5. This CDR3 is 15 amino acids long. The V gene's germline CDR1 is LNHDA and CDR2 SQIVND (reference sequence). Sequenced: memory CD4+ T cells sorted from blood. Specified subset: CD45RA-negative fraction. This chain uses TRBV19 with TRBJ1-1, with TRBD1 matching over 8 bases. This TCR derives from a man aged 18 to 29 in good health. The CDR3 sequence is CASSSWDRMNTEAFF. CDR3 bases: TGTGCCAGTAGTTCCTGGGACAGGATGAACACTGAAGCTTTCTTT.